This T cell receptor (beta chain) was sequenced during a study of stem cell transplantation in POMP-related autoinflammatory disease. Trimming stripped 0 bases from V and 7 bases from J, with 10 bases between. The germline gives CDR1 SGHDN, CDR2 FVKESK. The CDR3 runs to 14 residues. Assay: immunoSEQ multiplex PCR; the TCRdb copy retains only in-frame clones and omits some. The sample contains roughly 68,000 clones, roughly 91% of which appear only once. This specimen consisted of CD4+ T cells from PBMCs, obtained after stem cell transplantation. This chain joins TRBV14 and TRBJ2-1; D uncertain. This TCR derives from a human patient with POMP-related autoinflammation and immune dysregulation (PRAID). The T cells may come from the graft donor. CDR3 in DNA: TGTGCCAGCAGCCAAGACTACCTTCCAAATGAGCAGTTCTTC. Residues: CASSQDYLPNEQFF.